This T cell receptor beta chain was recovered during a study of T-cell reconstitution after alpha-beta-depleted transplantation in children. This clonotype appeared many times. What it recognizes is unknown. TCRbeta library preparation incorporated unique molecular identifiers. One entry per CDR3 protein results from TCRdb running MiXCR on the PCR reads. Counted here are around 270,000 distinct CDR3 sequences, roughly a tenth occurring once; the ten biggest clones make up approximately 7.6%. The study's findings and limits: The authors attributed T-cell counts and diversity one year after transplant mostly to newly produced T cells. By about two months after transplant, alpha-beta T cells reportedly arose from several hundred graft clones that had expanded. Where some patients showed high TCRbeta diversity at day 60, it came from recipient T cells and thymic progenitors that had survived.

In germline, CDR1 is DFQATT, CDR2 SNEGSKA (reference sequence). This CDR3 is built from 15 residues. V gave up 0 bases and J gave up 3 bases; unmatched junction bases: 6. This clonotype was obtained from a boy in the first two years of life with acute myeloid leukemia, due to receive a stem cell transplant. Sequenced here: PBMCs, sampled before TCRalphabeta/CD19-depleted stem cell transplant. The chain links TRBV20-1 to TRBJ2-7, with 9 bases identical to TRBD1. As DNA, the CDR3 is TGCAGTGCTAGAGACGGGGACAGGGTAGGCTACGAGCAGTACTTC. Translation: CSARDGDRVGYEQYF.